This T cell receptor beta chain was identified in a study of shared clonotypes between healthy human individuals. Concerning this clone: The sample contains more than one DNA sequence encoding this CDR3.

CDR1 and CDR2 from the germline V gene are SGHRS and YFSETQ. The J segment lost 4 bases and the V segment lost 4 bases, leaving 2 bases of the junction unmatched. The CDR3 runs to 15 residues. Method: immunoSEQ multiplex PCR; TCRdb's copy keeps in-frame clones and lacks some. The sample has about 2.4 million clones; more than 85% are singletons. The sequence derives from a man between 18 and 35 years old in good health. Some clones in this sample may be carry-over from other donors' samples. V gene TRBV5-1 combines with J gene TRBJ2-5; 15 bases are a match to TRBD2. The sample comprised naive CD4+ T cells from PBMCs. Subset denoted: CD45RA+ positively selected. In DNA, the CDR3 is TGCGCCAGCAGCAGGGGACTAGCGGGGGGAGAGACCCAGTACTTC. Amino acid sequence: CASSRGLAGGETQYF.